Listed below are T cell receptor beta chains from one sample, sequenced in a study of blood T cell repertoires in COVID-19. Sequencing used immunoSEQ multiplex PCR; TCRdb keeps in-frame clones, though not all of them. The sample includes 160,000 or so clones, over 75% of them seen just once. Material: peripheral blood. All receptors come from a woman aged 40 to 55 with acute or convalescent COVID-19. Each CDR3 is given with its conserved first and last residue. A D gene is named only where the DNA matches it firmly. Not every row has a clone size; where given, it reads once, few, many or a size class.

cdr3_nt	cdr3_aa	j_call	clone_size	v_call	d_call
TGCGCCAGCAGCTCGGGACAGGCGGCATCCTATGGCTACACCTTC	CASSSGQAASYGYTF	TRBJ1-2	-	TRBV5-1	TRBD1
TGTGCCAGCAGCGGCCCGGGGTTTGGCGAAAAACTGTTTTTT	CASSGPGFGEKLFF	TRBJ1-4	-	TRBV5-6	-
TGTGCCACCAGCAGGGGGCCGGGGGGCCGCGATGAGCAGTTCTTC	CATSRGPGGRDEQFF	TRBJ2-1	-	TRBV15	-
TGTGCCTGGAGTTGGAGTAGCGGGTTAAATGAGCAGTTCTTC	CAWSWSSGLNEQFF	TRBJ2-1	-	TRBV30	TRBD2
TGTGCCAGCAGTTTTAGTGGGGCTCAAGAGACCCAGTACTTC	CASSFSGAQETQYF	TRBJ2-5	-	TRBV27	-
TGTGCCAGCAGCTTGGGCAAAACAGGGGTTAGGACTGAAGCTTTCTTT	CASSLGKTGVRTEAFF	TRBJ1-1	-	TRBV5-4	TRBD1
TGTGCCAGCAGCTTAAGAAGGGACGGGACACGGAACACTGAAGCTTTCTTT	CASSLRRDGTRNTEAFF	TRBJ1-1	-	TRBV7-3	-
TGCGCCAGCAGCTTGTGGGACAGAGGAAACACCATATATTTT	CASSLWDRGNTIYF	TRBJ1-3	-	TRBV5-1	TRBD1
TGTGCCAGCAGCCAAGATCGGCTAGCGGGGGGGCCGGGAACCGGGGAGCTGTTTTTT	CASSQDRLAGGPGTGELFF	TRBJ2-2	-	TRBV4-2	TRBD2
TGTGCCAGCAGCTTAGAGGTGGGGCAGGGGACCGGGGAGCTGTTTTTT	CASSLEVGQGTGELFF	TRBJ2-2	-	TRBV9	-
TGTGCCAGAACCGGGACAGGATATAGCAATCAGCCCCAGCATTTT	CARTGTGYSNQPQHF	TRBJ1-5	once	TRBV5-3	TRBD1
TGTGCCACCAGCAGAGGAAGGGGGACAGGGGGAGGACCTGGAAACACCATATATTTT	CATSRGRGTGGGPGNTIYF	TRBJ1-3	-	TRBV15	TRBD1
TGTGCCAGTAGTGGACAGACGACAGGGGGGAGCATTCAGTACTTC	CASSGQTTGGSIQYF	TRBJ2-4	-	TRBV19	TRBD1
TGTGCCAGCAGCCACGAAGCTACGGAGCTGTTTTTT	CASSHEATELFF	TRBJ2-2	-	TRBV3-1/TRBV3-2	-
TGTGCCAGCAGCTATACCGGGACAGTGAGCAATCAGCCCCAGCATTTT	CASSYTGTVSNQPQHF	TRBJ1-5	-	TRBV7-2	TRBD1
TGCGCCAGCAGTCTGGACAGGGGAGATACGCAGTATTTT	CASSLDRGDTQYF	TRBJ2-3	-	TRBV5-1	TRBD1
TGTGCCAGTAGAAATCCAGCGGGTAGCTCCTACGAGCAGTACTTC	CASRNPAGSSYEQYF	TRBJ2-7	-	TRBV19	-
TGTGCCAGCAGTTACTTTGGCACAGATACGCAGTATTTT	CASSYFGTDTQYF	TRBJ2-3	-	TRBV7-3	-
TGTGCCAGTCTTCCCGAGGGTCAACGGCCGGGGAGCAATCAGCCCCAGCATTTT	CASLPEGQRPGSNQPQHF	TRBJ1-5	-	TRBV21-1	-
TGTGCCAGCAGCCAATATTTTCCGACTAGCGGGAGCTACAATGAGCAGTTCTTC	CASSQYFPTSGSYNEQFF	TRBJ2-1	-	TRBV4-2	TRBD2
TGTGCCAGCAGCCTAAAACTAGCGGGAGGCACAGATACGCAGTATTTT	CASSLKLAGGTDTQYF	TRBJ2-3	-	TRBV7-8	TRBD2
TGTGCCACCAACCAGCGGGGGAAAAGCTCCTACAATGAGCAGTTCTTC	CATNQRGKSSYNEQFF	TRBJ2-1	-	TRBV15	TRBD2
TGTGCTAGTCGGGGGTCTGATCGCGGAAGAGACAATGAGCAGTTCTTC	CASRGSDRGRDNEQFF	TRBJ2-1	once	TRBV12-5	-
TGTGCCAGCAGCTTAGGACTAACCTATGGCTACACCTTC	CASSLGLTYGYTF	TRBJ1-2	-	TRBV7-9	-
TGTGCCAGCAGCCCGGGACACTCCACAGATACGCAGTATTTT	CASSPGHSTDTQYF	TRBJ2-3	-	TRBV7-2	-
TGTGCCAGCAGGCACGGACAGGGGGCCGACTATGGCTACACCTTC	CASRHGQGADYGYTF	TRBJ1-2	-	TRBV6-5	TRBD1
TGTGCCAGCAGCTTAGGCGCCTCGATAGCCCTCTACGAGCAGTACTTC	CASSLGASIALYEQYF	TRBJ2-7	-	TRBV7-8	-
TGTGCCACCAGGGAAACAGGGTCCAGGGCCGGGGAGCTGTTTTTT	CATRETGSRAGELFF	TRBJ2-2	-	TRBV24-1	-
TGTGCCAGTAGTTTTTCTTTCGCAGATACGCAGTATTTT	CASSFSFADTQYF	TRBJ2-3	-	TRBV19	-
TGTGCCAGCAGCGTAGGGCAGGGAACAGATACGCAGTATTTT	CASSVGQGTDTQYF	TRBJ2-3	-	TRBV9	-
TGTGCCTGGAGGAGGGGGGGGACCTACGAGCAGTACTTC	CAWRRGGTYEQYF	TRBJ2-7	once	TRBV30	-
TGTGCCAGCAGTTACATGAGGGAAACTGAAGCTTTCTTT	CASSYMRETEAFF	TRBJ1-1	few	TRBV6-5	-
TGTGCCATCAGTGAGGACAGGGGTAGAACAGATACGCAGTATTTT	CAISEDRGRTDTQYF	TRBJ2-3	-	TRBV10-3	TRBD1
TGTGCCAGCACCCAACTCCAGGGGGCGCGGGATACGCAGTATTTT	CASTQLQGARDTQYF	TRBJ2-3	-	TRBV5-6	TRBD1
TGCGCCAGCAGCTTGGGTCTAGCGGGGACCCAAGAGACCCAGTACTTC	CASSLGLAGTQETQYF	TRBJ2-5	-	TRBV5-1	TRBD2
TGTGCCACCAGCAGGAAAACTAGCGGGAGAGATTACGAGCAGTACTTC	CATSRKTSGRDYEQYF	TRBJ2-7	-	TRBV15	TRBD2
TGTGCCATCAGTGATGAGGCCGGCTCTGGAAACACCATATATTTT	CAISDEAGSGNTIYF	TRBJ1-3	-	TRBV10-3	-
TGTGCCAGTAGTCCCCGGGACAGGGCCATCAATCAGCCCCAGCATTTT	CASSPRDRAINQPQHF	TRBJ1-5	-	TRBV19	TRBD1
TGTGCCAGCAGCCGGAGCCTTAGCGGGGGGAACACAGATACGCAGTATTTT	CASSRSLSGGNTDTQYF	TRBJ2-3	-	TRBV7-9	TRBD2
TGTGCCAGCAGCTTCCTGGGGTCAGGGGCTGGGGGCTACACCTTC	CASSFLGSGAGGYTF	TRBJ1-2	-	TRBV7-9	-
TGTGCCAGCTCCCTGTCTTCTGCGGGTTTACAAGAGACCCAGTACTTC	CASSLSSAGLQETQYF	TRBJ2-5	-	TRBV18	-
TGTGCCAGCAGGCACCGGGAGGCAGAGATTCAGTACTTC	CASRHREAEIQYF	TRBJ2-4	-	TRBV21-1	-